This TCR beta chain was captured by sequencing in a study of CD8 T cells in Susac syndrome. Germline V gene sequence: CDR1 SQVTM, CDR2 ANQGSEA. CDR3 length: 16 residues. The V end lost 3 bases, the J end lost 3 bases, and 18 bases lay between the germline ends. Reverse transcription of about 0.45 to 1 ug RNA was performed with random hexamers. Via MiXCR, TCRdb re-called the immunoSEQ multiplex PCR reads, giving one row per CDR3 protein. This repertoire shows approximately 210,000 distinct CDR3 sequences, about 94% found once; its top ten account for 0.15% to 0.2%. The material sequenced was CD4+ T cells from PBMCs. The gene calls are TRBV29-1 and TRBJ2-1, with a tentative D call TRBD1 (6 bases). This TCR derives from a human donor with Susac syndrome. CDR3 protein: CSVEPPDRVLYNEQFF. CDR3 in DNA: TGCAGCGTTGAGCCCCCGGACAGAGTTCTCTACAATGAGCAGTTCTTC.